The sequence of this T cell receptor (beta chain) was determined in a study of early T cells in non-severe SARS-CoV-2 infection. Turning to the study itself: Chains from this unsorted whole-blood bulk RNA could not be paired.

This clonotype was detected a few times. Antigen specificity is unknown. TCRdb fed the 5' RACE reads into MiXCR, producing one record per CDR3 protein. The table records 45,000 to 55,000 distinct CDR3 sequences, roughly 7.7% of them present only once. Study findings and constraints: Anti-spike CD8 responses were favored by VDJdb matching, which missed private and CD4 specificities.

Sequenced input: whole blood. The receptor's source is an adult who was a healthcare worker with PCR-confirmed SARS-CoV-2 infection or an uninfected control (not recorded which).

This chain's CDR3 is CASSLSKSPLHF. CDR3 coding DNA: TGTGCCAGCAGCTTATCCAAATCACCCCTCCACTTT. The chain links TRBV7-2 to TRBJ1-6; the D is unclear. V was clipped by 2 bases and J by 10 bases, with 6 bases between them. The length of the CDR3 is 12 residues. The germline V gene encodes CDR1 SGHTA and CDR2 FQGNSA. Combining the CDR3 with reference TRBV7-2 and TRBJ1-6 gives the whole variable domain GAGVSQSPSNKVTEKGKDVELRCDPISGHTALYWYRQSLGQGLEFLIYFQGNSAPDKSGLPSDRFSAERTGGSVSTLTIQRTQQEDSAVYLCASSLSKSPLHFGNGTRLTVT.